The sequence of this TCR beta chain was determined in a study of graft-versus-host responses after intestinal transplantation. Study as a whole: Every one of the recipients received anti-thymocyte globulin induction and afterwards took tacrolimus and steroids for about 3 years.

Sequencing was performed with immunoSEQ multiplex PCR; in TCRdb, only in-frame clones are kept and a portion is missing. The sample has approximately 50,000 clones; 80% to 90% are singletons. This clone was seen only a few times. The antigen is not known. The germline gives CDR1 MNHNY, CDR2 SVGAGI (reference sequence). The CDR3 length is 14 residues. The V segment lost 0 bases and the J segment 5 bases; nucleotides outside the gene matches: 3. Study-wide results and caveats: Some patients had graft-donor T cell macrochimerism. In their allografts, the ratios of graft-versus-host to host-versus-graft T cell clones were high.

The V and J genes are TRBV6-6 and TRBJ2-7; 8 positions match TRBD1. This specimen was PBMCs, taken 26 days after transplant. This TCR derives from a human patient who received an intestinal transplant, so some T cells may come from the graft donor. The DNA for the CDR3 is TGTGCCAGCAGTTACTCCGGGACAGGCGACGAGCAGTACTTC. Amino acids: CASSYSGTGDEQYF.